These 30 T cell receptor beta chains were sequenced from one sample in a study of T-cell reconstitution after alpha-beta-depleted transplantation in children. A TCRbeta library incorporating unique molecular identifiers was prepared. TCRdb passed the PCR reads through MiXCR, listing each CDR3 protein once. The sample lists some 300,000 distinct CDR3 sequences, over 9% seen once, with 7% to 9.5% in the top ten. Material: PBMCs, obtained before TCRalphabeta/CD19-depleted stem cell transplant. Every receptor here comes from a boy younger than two with acute myeloid leukemia, due to receive a stem cell transplant.

Many counts were recorded for this clonotype. This sequence joins TRBV4-2 and TRBJ2-7; D is ambiguous. V was shortened by 0 bases and J by 1 base, with 13 bases between the two germline ends. The germline gives CDR1 LGHNA, CDR2 YNFKEQ. The CDR3 runs 16 residues. The CDR3 DNA is TGTGCCAGCAGCCAAGACTTCTCAGGATTATCCTACGAGCAGTACTTC. Translation gives CASSQDFSGLSYEQYF.

This clonotype has ten or more counts. This rearrangement joins TRBV4-1 to TRBJ2-6; 7 bases match TRBD1. The V gene's germline CDR1 is MGHRA and CDR2 YSYEKL. This CDR3 is 19 amino acids long. V dropped 2 bases and J dropped 0; count of bases not matched to a gene: 10. The CDR3 bases are TGCGCCAGCAGCCAACCCATCCACAGGGGAAACTCTGGGGCCAACGTCCTGACTTTC. Translation gives CASSQPIHRGNSGANVLTF.

CDR3 in DNA: TGTGCCAGCGGCCCACTCGGGGGGGGGGGCACTGAAGCTTTCTTT. Translation gives CASGPLGGGGTEAFF. The chain couples TRBV12-3 or TRBV12-4 to TRBJ1-1; D is possibly TRBD1 (5 bases). Trimming took 8 bases from V and 4 from J, leaving 20 bases between them. The CDR3 is made up of 15 amino acids.

This clonotype was found many times. V and J are TRBV10-3 and TRBJ2-2; TRBD1 agrees at 9 bases. Trimming cost V 6 bases and J 0 bases; bases outside gene matches: 2. The CDR3 extends over 15 amino acids. The germline CDR1 and CDR2 sequences are ENHRY and SYGVKD. The CDR3 region is CAIRQGATNTGELFF. The CDR3 DNA is TGTGCCATCAGACAGGGGGCGACGAACACCGGGGAGCTGTTTTTT.

The table lists this clonotype with many counts. The chain has TRBV5-1 and TRBJ2-7; unclear D gene. V lost 0 bases to trimming and J lost 10 bases, with 11 bases between them. There are 12 residues in the CDR3. Germline CDR1 and CDR2: SGHRS and YFSETQ. Written as DNA, the CDR3 is TGCGCCAGCAGCTTGGTTCCTACAGATCAGTACTTC. Translated, it gives CASSLVPTDQYF.

This clonotype has ten or more counts. The chain uses TRBV9 and TRBJ1-5; D unclear. Germline V gene data show CDR1 as SGDLS and CDR2 as YYNGEE. The CDR3 runs to 14 residues. Trimming took off 0 bases at V and 1 base at J, with 5 bases between the two ends. The CDR3 is CASSVGWSNQPQHF. CDR3 coding DNA: TGTGCCAGCAGCGTAGGATGGAGCAATCAGCCCCAGCATTTT.

The V and J genes are TRBV3-1 and TRBJ1-4; 10 nucleotides align to TRBD1. Germline loops: CDR1 LGHDT, CDR2 YNNKEL (reference sequence). V gave up 5 bases and J gave up 10 bases; unmatched junction bases: 10. The CDR3 is 15 residues long. The CDR3 loop reads CASSNPGQGGVKLFF. The CDR3 region has the DNA TGTGCCAGCAGCAACCCCGGACAGGGGGGAGTAAAACTGTTTTTT.

This clonotype was observed many times. The J gene is TRBJ2-3, the V gene TRBV20-1, with 7 bases aligning to TRBD1. Per the germline V gene, CDR1 is DFQATT and CDR2 is SNEGSKA (reference sequence). CDR3 length equals 15 residues. Trimming at V came to 4 bases and at J to 2 bases, leaving 9 bases not matched to a gene. The CDR3 DNA follows: TGCAGTGCTATAGGGACAGTCCTACCCACAGATACGCAGTATTTT. This sequence encodes CSAIGTVLPTDTQYF.

This chain links TRBV5-5 with TRBJ2-2, with 7 bases fitting TRBD2. Germline V gene data show CDR1 as SGHKS and CDR2 as YYEKEE (reference sequence). This CDR3 is built from 16 residues. Trimming cost V 4 bases and J 6 bases; bases outside gene matches: 12. The CDR3 region is CASSTTRGGGPGELFF. The DNA of the CDR3 is TGTGCCAGCAGCACAACCCGCGGCGGGGGACCCGGGGAGCTGTTTTTT.

At least ten counts were recorded for this clonotype. The CDR3 loop is CASSQRKWTSVRDNEQFF. In nucleotides, the CDR3 is TGTGCCAGCAGCCAACGGAAGTGGACCAGCGTTAGGGACAATGAGCAGTTCTTC. The gene calls are TRBV4-2 and TRBJ2-1; D not resolved. This CDR3 comprises 18 residues. Germline assignment: CDR1 LGHNA and CDR2 YNFKEQ. The V end was cut by 2 bases, the J end by 5 bases, with 22 bases between.

Many counts were recorded for this clonotype. The J gene is TRBJ1-5, the V gene TRBV20-1; D may be TRBD1 (5 bases). Germline lookup yields CDR1 DFQATT and CDR2 SNEGSKA (reference sequence). Trimming stripped 3 bases from V and 6 bases from J, with 12 bases between. This CDR3 region has 13 residues. The CDR3 reads CSARSPGGQPQHF. The DNA of the CDR3 is TGCAGTGCTAGGAGCCCGGGGGGTCAGCCCCAGCATTTT.

This clonotype showed up just a few times. The CDR3 protein is CATRGVGGYTF. For the CDR3, the DNA is TGTGCCACCAGGGGGGTTGGAGGCTACACCTTC. The V gene is TRBV24-1, the J gene TRBJ1-2, with D perhaps TRBD1 (5 bases). The CDR3 has 11 amino acids. Between the trimmed V and J ends, which lost 7 bases and 8 bases, there was a span of 10 bases. In germline, CDR1 is KGHDR, CDR2 SFDVKD.

This clonotype was recorded many times. The chain combines TRBV11-2 with TRBJ2-3; D unclear. Per germline, CDR1 SGHAT and CDR2 FQNNGV. This CDR3 spans 14 amino acids. V lost 3 bases and J 2 bases, leaving 9 bases between the germline ends. This CDR3 reads CASSFTSSTDTQYF. CDR3 sequence (DNA): TGTGCCAGCAGCTTCACCAGTTCCACAGATACGCAGTATTTT.

This clonotype appeared a few times. The CDR3 loop reads CASSLAGTGSSPLHF. The CDR3 nucleotides read TGTGCCAGCAGTTTAGCCGGGACAGGGAGTTCACCCCTCCACTTT. V usage is TRBV12-3 or TRBV12-4 and J usage is TRBJ1-6, with TRBD1 matching over 9 bases. The CDR3 is 15 amino acids. The trim removed 0 bases at V and 9 bases at J, leaving 3 bases unmatched.

This clonotype was observed many times. V gene TRBV7-9 combines with J gene TRBJ1-1; perhaps TRBD1 as D (5 bases). The CDR3 spans 12 residues. V was clipped by 2 bases and J by 7 bases, with 8 bases between them. The germline gives CDR1 SEHNR, CDR2 FQNEAQ (reference sequence). This chain's CDR3 is CASSLQTDEAFF. The CDR3 DNA reads TGTGCCAGCAGCTTACAGACAGATGAAGCTTTCTTT. Full variable domain (rest looked up from reference TRBV7-9 and TRBJ1-1): DTGVSQNPRHKITKRGQNVTFRCDPISEHNRLYWYRQTLGQGPEFLTYFQNEAQLEKSRLLSDRFSAERPKGSFSTLEIQRTEQGDSAMYLCASSLQTDEAFFGQGTRLTVV.

This clonotype was detected many times. J is TRBJ1-2 and V is TRBV9; D remains unclear. Trimming left V 0 bases short and J 1 base short, with 1 base between. Germline V CDR1 and CDR2: SGDLS, YYNGEE. The length of the CDR3 is 12 residues. Here the CDR3 reads CASSVVNYGYTF. CDR3 DNA: TGTGCCAGCAGCGTAGTTAACTATGGCTACACCTTC.

This clonotype was counted at least ten times. V usage is TRBV30 and J usage is TRBJ2-7; no reliable D call. There are 12 residues in the CDR3. V lost 8 bases and J lost 3, with 14 bases in between. Per the germline V gene, CDR1 is GTSNPN and CDR2 is SVGIG (reference sequence). The CDR3 nucleotides read TGTGCCACTTCCCCGGACGGCTACGAGCAGTACTTC. It is translated as CATSPDGYEQYF.

This clonotype was counted only a few times. The V gene is TRBV7-2, the J gene TRBJ2-7; TRBD1 is a possible D gene (7 bases). Germline V lookup: CDR1 SGHTA, CDR2 FQGNSA. CDR3 size: 15 residues. Trimming removed 6 bases from V and 0 bases from J, with 15 bases in between. The CDR3 coding sequence is TGTGCCAGCAGTAGACAGGGAGGCAGCTCCTACGAGCAGTACTTC. Amino acids: CASSRQGGSSYEQYF.

This clonotype has a count of ten or more. V gene TRBV11-3 combines with J gene TRBJ2-2; 9 bases agree with TRBD2. The CDR3 consists of 18 residues. The V gene's germline CDR1 is SGHNT and CDR2 YENEEA. J was trimmed by 4 bases and V by 6 bases; bases with no gene match: 15. CDR3 in amino acids: CASRLRQGGTSSTGELFF. The CDR3, as DNA: TGTGCCAGCAGATTAAGACAGGGAGGGACTAGCAGCACCGGGGAGCTGTTTTTT.

This clonotype was found many times. V is TRBV5-5 and J is TRBJ1-6, with D uncertain. In germline, CDR1 is SGHKS, CDR2 YYEKEE (reference sequence). This CDR3 spans 14 amino acids. Trimming left V 0 bases short and J 5 bases short, with 6 bases between. CDR3 DNA sequence: TGTGCCAGCAGCTTGGTTTCAGATAATTCACCCCTCCACTTT. Amino acid sequence: CASSLVSDNSPLHF.

In its sample, this clonotype was seen many times. The CDR3, as DNA: TGTGCCTGGAGTGTAATGGGGGGGGGAGCCTACGAGCAGTACTTC. Protein product: CAWSVMGGGAYEQYF. The chain has TRBV30 and TRBJ2-7; 7 bases are shared with TRBD2. The trim removed 0 bases at V and 2 bases at J, leaving 7 bases unmatched. Germline lookup yields CDR1 GTSNPN and CDR2 SVGIG (reference sequence). The CDR3 sequence is 15 residues long.

This clonotype was observed a few times. The rearrangement uses TRBV20-1 and TRBJ2-7; TRBD2 agrees at 8 bases. The CDR3 has 17 amino acids. Germline CDR1 and CDR2: DFQATT and SNEGSKA (reference sequence). J lost 2 bases, V lost 6 bases, and 18 bases had no gene match. CDR3 in DNA: TGCAGTGCCTGCCAGGGGCTAGTCGCGGGGGGCACCTACGAGCAGTACTTC. Amino acids: CSACQGLVAGGTYEQYF.

V gene TRBV11-2 combines with J gene TRBJ1-1; 8 nucleotides agree with TRBD1. The germline gives CDR1 SGHAT, CDR2 FQNNGV. Unmatched junction bases numbered 6, after V lost 3 bases and J lost 3 bases. The CDR3 contains 15 residues. The CDR3 is CASSFRTGWDTEAFF. The DNA for the CDR3 is TGTGCCAGCAGCTTTCGGACAGGGTGGGACACTGAAGCTTTCTTT.

The rearrangement joins TRBV7-9 to TRBJ2-7; 9 positions agree with TRBD1. V gave up 5 bases and J gave up 4 bases; unmatched junction bases: 15. CDR1 is SEHNR and CDR2 is FQNEAQ in the germline V gene (reference sequence). The length of the CDR3 is 17 residues. In DNA, the CDR3 is TGTGCCAGCAGCCCAGCTCCAGGGACAGGGAACGGGTACGAGCAGTACTTC. The encoded protein is CASSPAPGTGNGYEQYF.

This clonotype was counted many times. V usage is TRBV20-1 and J usage is TRBJ1-1; tentatively, D is TRBD1 (5 bases). V was shortened by 7 bases and J by 5 bases, with 14 bases between the two germline ends. The CDR3 is made up of 12 amino acids. The V gene's germline CDR1 is DFQATT and CDR2 SNEGSKA (reference sequence). The CDR3 DNA follows: TGCAGTGTCCCGTCTGACAGTACTGAAGCTTTCTTT. Its protein is CSVPSDSTEAFF.

A remark on this clonotype: A much larger clone is a single base away; this may be a read error. The V call is TRBV27, the J call TRBJ2-6; D not resolved. Looked up from germline, CDR1 is MNHEY and CDR2 is SMNVEV (reference sequence). This CDR3 has 13 residues. CDR3 amino acids: CATRSSEANVLTF. In nucleotides, the CDR3 is TGTGCCACCCGTAGCTCTGAGGCCAACGTCCTGACTTTC.

This clonotype showed up many times. V is TRBV7-3 and J is TRBJ1-5, with D tentatively TRBD1 (6 bases). V lost 8 bases and J lost 7, with 21 bases in between. The CDR3 runs 15 residues. From germline, CDR1 is SGHTA and CDR2 FQGTGA. CDR3 protein: CASYPSRGRRQPQHF. CDR3 DNA: TGTGCCAGCTATCCATCCAGGGGCAGGAGGCAGCCCCAGCATTTT.

The chain combines TRBV27 with TRBJ2-7, with TRBD2 matching 10 bases. This CDR3 region has 15 residues. Germline CDR1 reads MNHEY; CDR2 reads SMNVEV (reference sequence). The V gene end was trimmed by 5 bases and the J gene end by 4 bases; junction bases not matched to a gene: 8. The CDR3 spells CASSPLLAGAYEQYF. Here the CDR3 DNA reads TGTGCCAGCAGTCCACTCCTAGCGGGAGCTTACGAGCAGTACTTC.

The table lists this clonotype with a few counts. This chain uses TRBV4-2 with TRBJ2-2, with 9 nucleotides matching TRBD1. This CDR3 region has 16 residues. Germline lookup yields CDR1 LGHNA and CDR2 YNFKEQ. V was clipped by 0 bases and J by 5 bases; unmatched bases: 4. The CDR3, as DNA: TGTGCCAGCAGCCAAGAACAGGGGGCGGGGACCGGGGAGCTGTTTTTT. Its protein product is CASSQEQGAGTGELFF.

The chain carries TRBV29-1 and TRBJ1-4, with D perhaps TRBD1 (6 bases). Germline CDR1 and CDR2: SQVTM and ANQGSEA. CDR3 length: 14 residues. V dropped 6 bases and J dropped 7 bases, with 18 bases sitting between them. The CDR3 region is CSVQQGNFGEKLFF. For the CDR3, the DNA is TGCAGCGTACAACAGGGAAATTTTGGTGAAAAACTGTTTTTT.